This TCR beta chain originates from a study of T cell repertoires in cytomegalovirus infection. General study findings and limits: Accumulated public TCR beta family frequency recognized individuals carrying CMV together with the relevant HLA. Dominant in the ex vivo response were TCR beta clonotypes restricted by HLA-C and specific for CMV.

The CDR3 has 14 amino acids. Germline CDR1 is MNHEY and CDR2 is SMNVEV (reference sequence). Trimming removed 5 bases from V and 4 bases from J, with 12 bases in between. TCRdb recomputed calls from the reads with MiXCR, one row per CDR3 protein. The profile shows roughly 240,000 distinct CDR3 sequences, 6.5% of them singletons. This clonotype was detected a few times. The antigen remains unidentified. The source of this sequence is a human donor in good health (CMV status not recorded). Some clones in this sample may be carry-over from other donors' samples. Sample: PBMCs. V is TRBV27 and J is TRBJ1-5; a possible D gene is TRBD1 (5 bases). CDR3 amino acids: CASSPWGVNQPQHF. The CDR3 nucleotides are TGTGCCAGCAGTCCGTGGGGGGTGAATCAGCCCCAGCATTTT.